This T cell receptor (beta chain) was sequenced during a study of cytomegalovirus exposure and HLA in healthy donors. Germline assignment: CDR1 MNHEY and CDR2 SVGAGI. The CDR3 is made up of 15 amino acids. V was pared by 4 bases and J by 2 bases, with 12 bases between. Turning to this clone: The target antigen is unknown.

Use of 60 Vbeta and 13 Jbeta primers characterized the PCR. This table comes from immunoSEQ multiplex PCR, and its TCRdb copy is limited to in-frame clones, with some not included. The data hold 150,000 to 200,000 clones, with 75% observed a single time. Study-wide points: In a later analysis, the majority of CMV-associated beta chains seemingly showed HLA restriction. In an earlier analysis, in several hundred donors, most V segments appeared productive either ~90% or ~30% of the time.

V gene TRBV6-5 combines with J gene TRBJ2-4; D perhaps matches TRBD2 (5 bases). This clonotype was sampled from a woman between 50 and 59 years old in good health and CMV-seropositive. Sequencing was carried out using PBMCs. The CDR3 DNA follows: TGTGCCAGCAGTTTCTTCGGGGAATCCAAAAACATTCAGTACTTC. It encodes CASSFFGESKNIQYF.